These T cell receptor beta chains were read from a single sample in a study of blood T cell repertoires in COVID-19. Assay used: immunoSEQ multiplex PCR; TCRdb lists only in-frame clones, some missing. The sample lists some 96,000 clones; around 86% were seen once. Material: peripheral blood. All receptors come from a man aged 50 to 60 with acute or convalescent COVID-19. CDR3s include the opening cysteine and the closing phenylalanine or tryptophan. The D gene is left open where the match is weak. Only some rows state a clone size, as once, few, many or a class for expanded clones.

clone_size j_call d_call v_call cdr3_aa cdr3_nt
- TRBJ1-3 TRBD1 TRBV6-5 CASRDGQGRGTIYF TGTGCCAGCAGAGACGGACAGGGGAGGGGCACCATATATTTT
- TRBJ2-1 - TRBV10-1 CASSSGGRGYNEQFF TGCGCCAGCAGTTCCGGAGGACGGGGGTACAATGAGCAGTTCTTC
- TRBJ1-1 TRBD1 TRBV5-1 CASSGRLGTDNTEAFF TGCGCCAGCAGCGGGCGACTTGGGACAGATAACACTGAAGCTTTCTTT
- TRBJ1-1 - TRBV4-1 CASSRGPNTEAFF TGCGCCAGCAGCCGCGGCCCGAACACTGAAGCTTTCTTT
few TRBJ2-7 TRBD1 TRBV5-1 CASSWPGQGIYEQYF TGCGCCAGCAGCTGGCCTGGACAGGGTATCTACGAGCAGTACTTC
- TRBJ1-2 - TRBV5-1 CASSERTPYGYTF TGCGCCAGCAGCGAAAGGACACCTTATGGCTACACCTTC
- TRBJ1-5 - TRBV19 CASSGGQFQGNQPQHF TGTGCCAGTAGTGGAGGACAGTTTCAAGGCAATCAGCCCCAGCATTTT
- TRBJ2-1 TRBD2 TRBV18 CASSPGKREYNEQFF TGTGCCAGCTCACCAGGAAAGCGGGAGTACAATGAGCAGTTCTTC
- TRBJ1-2 TRBD1 TRBV5-5 CASSSYPGQAVQTNYGYTF TGTGCCAGCAGCTCTTACCCCGGACAGGCAGTTCAGACTAACTATGGCTACACCTTC
- TRBJ2-7 - TRBV20-1 CSAWGKGEQYF TGCAGTGCGTGGGGAAAGGGGGAGCAGTACTTC
- TRBJ1-4 - TRBV4-1 CASSRVVGAGNEKLFF TGCGCCAGCAGCCGCGTAGTGGGGGCCGGTAATGAAAAACTGTTTTTT
- TRBJ1-2 TRBD1 TRBV19 CATTGTAEFPGYTF TGTGCCACCACCGGGACAGCAGAGTTCCCCGGCTACACCTTC
- TRBJ1-3 - TRBV11-2 CASSLVRVFSGNTIYF TGTGCCAGCAGCTTAGTGCGGGTTTTCTCTGGAAACACCATATATTTT
- TRBJ1-1 TRBD1 TRBV27 CASSLGGTGLTEAFF TGTGCCAGCAGTTTAGGGGGGACAGGGCTGACTGAAGCTTTCTTT
few TRBJ2-1 TRBD2 TRBV5-1 CASSPGRADYNEQFF TGCGCCAGCAGCCCCGGGAGGGCGGACTACAATGAGCAGTTCTTC
- TRBJ2-2 - TRBV6-5 CASSYQAGGELFF TGTGCCAGCAGTTACCAAGCTGGCGGGGAGCTGTTTTTT
- TRBJ2-7 TRBD1 TRBV7-9 CASSVTQTGDPYEQYF TGTGCCAGCAGCGTAACCCAGACAGGGGACCCCTACGAGCAGTACTTC
- TRBJ2-5 TRBD1 TRBV7-8 CASSPRGQGQETQYF TGTGCCAGCAGCCCCCGGGGACAGGGCCAAGAGACCCAGTACTTC
- TRBJ1-1 - TRBV12-5 CASGNQGPTEAFF TGTGCTAGTGGTAACCAGGGGCCCACTGAAGCTTTCTTT
- TRBJ2-7 - TRBV2 CASTSLRGREIYEQYF TGTGCCAGCACCTCGCTGCGGGGCCGGGAAATCTACGAGCAGTACTTC
- TRBJ2-3 - TRBV19 CASKKSGRTDTQYF TGTGCCAGTAAAAAGTCAGGGAGGACAGATACGCAGTATTTT
- TRBJ2-7 - TRBV4-1 CASSQDRRGSYEQYF TGCGCCAGCAGCCAAGATAGGAGGGGATCCTACGAGCAGTACTTC